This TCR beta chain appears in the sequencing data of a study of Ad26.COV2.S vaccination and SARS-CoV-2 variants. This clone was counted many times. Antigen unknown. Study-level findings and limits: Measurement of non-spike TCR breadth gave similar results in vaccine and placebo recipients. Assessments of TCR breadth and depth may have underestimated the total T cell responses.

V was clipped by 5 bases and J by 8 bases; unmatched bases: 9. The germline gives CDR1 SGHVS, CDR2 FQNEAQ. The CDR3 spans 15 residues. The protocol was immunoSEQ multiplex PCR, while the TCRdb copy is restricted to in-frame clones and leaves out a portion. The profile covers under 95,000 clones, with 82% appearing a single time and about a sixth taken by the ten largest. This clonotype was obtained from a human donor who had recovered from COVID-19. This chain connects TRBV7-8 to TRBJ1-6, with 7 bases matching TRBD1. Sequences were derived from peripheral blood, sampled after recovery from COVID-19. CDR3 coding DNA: TGTGCCAGCAGCGCGACAGGGAGGGAGGATTCACCCCTCCACTTT. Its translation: CASSATGREDSPLHF.